This T cell receptor beta chain was retrieved from a study of T cell responses to AZD1222 COVID-19 vaccine. Findings and limits, study-wide: The study reported that nearly half of spike-specific TCRs target unmutated variant regions. Vaccine-associated CD4 TCRs spanned spike, dominant at 160-218 and 743-854.

Method: immunoSEQ multiplex PCR; TCRdb's copy keeps in-frame clones and lacks some. Of over 150,000 clones listed, 80% to 95% are singletons. Concerning this clone itself: Its antigen is currently unknown.

The sequencing here drew on peripheral blood, taken on day 0 of AZD1222 vaccination. This sequence originates from an adult in good health.

CDR3 bases: TGTGCCAGCAGCCTCTCGGGGAGGAACACTGAAGCTTTCTTT. Translated: CASSLSGRNTEAFF. This sequence joins TRBV7-9 and TRBJ1-1, with D uncertain. The germline V and J ends were trimmed by 5 bases and 1 base, with 11 bases remaining between them. Germline V CDR1 and CDR2: SEHNR, FQNEAQ (reference sequence). This CDR3 region has 14 residues.